This record covers a single T cell receptor (beta chain). Its target is not known. This sample is part of a study of T cell responses to AZD1222 COVID-19 vaccine. Study-wide findings and caveats: Repertoires in all cases were sampled only once the peak T cell response had passed. A reported finding is that nearly half of spike-specific TCRs target unmutated variant regions.

V lost 7 bases and J 8 bases, leaving 21 bases between the germline ends. This CDR3 has 15 amino acids. Germline V gene lookup returns CDR1 MDHEN and CDR2 SYDVKM. Generated by immunoSEQ multiplex PCR, the TCRdb table keeps only in-frame clones and is missing some. The data show under 200,000 clones, with around 93% seen just once and approximately 2% held by the top ten. This TCR derives from an adult in good health. Sequencing used peripheral blood, obtained on day 0 of AZD1222 vaccination. This chain uses TRBV28 with TRBJ1-3; TRBD1 might be the D (6 bases). The CDR3 DNA reads TGTGCCAGCATTAGGGGGGGCGAAATGGGTTACACCATATATTTT. Protein: CASIRGGEMGYTIYF.